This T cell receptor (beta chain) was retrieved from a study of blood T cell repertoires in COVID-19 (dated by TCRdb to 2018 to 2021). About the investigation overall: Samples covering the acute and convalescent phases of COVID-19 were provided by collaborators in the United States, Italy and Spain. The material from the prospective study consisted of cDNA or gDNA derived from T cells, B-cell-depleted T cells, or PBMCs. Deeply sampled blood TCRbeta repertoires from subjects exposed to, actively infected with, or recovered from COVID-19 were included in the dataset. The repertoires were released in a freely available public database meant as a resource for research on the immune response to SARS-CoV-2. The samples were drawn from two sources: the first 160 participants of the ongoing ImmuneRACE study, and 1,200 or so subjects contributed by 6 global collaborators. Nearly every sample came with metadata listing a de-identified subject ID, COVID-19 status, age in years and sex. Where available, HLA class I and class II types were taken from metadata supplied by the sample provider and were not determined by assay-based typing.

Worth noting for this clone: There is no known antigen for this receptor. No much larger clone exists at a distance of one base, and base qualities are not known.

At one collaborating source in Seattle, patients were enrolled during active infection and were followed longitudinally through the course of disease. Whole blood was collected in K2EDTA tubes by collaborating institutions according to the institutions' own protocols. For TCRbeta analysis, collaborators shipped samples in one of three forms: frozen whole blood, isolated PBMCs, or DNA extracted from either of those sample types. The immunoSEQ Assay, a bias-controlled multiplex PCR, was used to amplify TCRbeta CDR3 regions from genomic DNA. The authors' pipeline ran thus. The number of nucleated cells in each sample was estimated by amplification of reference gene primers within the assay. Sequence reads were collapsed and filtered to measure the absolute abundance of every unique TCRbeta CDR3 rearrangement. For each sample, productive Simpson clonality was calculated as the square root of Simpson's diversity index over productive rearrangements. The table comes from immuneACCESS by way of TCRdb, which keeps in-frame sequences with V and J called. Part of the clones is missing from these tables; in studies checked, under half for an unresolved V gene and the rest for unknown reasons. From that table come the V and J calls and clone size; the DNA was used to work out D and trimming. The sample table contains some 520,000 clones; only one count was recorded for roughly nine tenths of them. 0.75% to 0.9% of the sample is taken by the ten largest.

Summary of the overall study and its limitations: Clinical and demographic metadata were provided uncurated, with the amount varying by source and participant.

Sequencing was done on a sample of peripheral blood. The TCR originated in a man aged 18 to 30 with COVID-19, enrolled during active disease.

Here is the DNA: TGTGCCAGTAGTATAGGCTACAGTAAACTAGCCAAAAACATTCAGTACTTC. Translated, this is CASSIGYSKLAKNIQYF. The rearranged chain carries TRBV19 and TRBJ2-4; confidence is insufficient to name the D gene. The germline ends are 13 bases apart after V is trimmed by 1 base and J by 0 bases. From the cysteine through the phenylalanine, the CDR3 covers 17 amino acids. Here the CDR3 DNA is all that survives: 51 bases in frame from base 1. For CDR1 and CDR2, the germline V gene (reference sequence) lists LNHDA and SQIVND.